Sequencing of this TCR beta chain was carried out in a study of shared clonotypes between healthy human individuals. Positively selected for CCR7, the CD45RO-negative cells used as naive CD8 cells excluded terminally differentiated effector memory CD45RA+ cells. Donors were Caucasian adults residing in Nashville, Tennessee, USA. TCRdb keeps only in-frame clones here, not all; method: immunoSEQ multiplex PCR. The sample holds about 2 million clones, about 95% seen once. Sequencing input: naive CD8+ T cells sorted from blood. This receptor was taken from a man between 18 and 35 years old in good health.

DNA for the CDR3: TGCGCCAGCAGCCAAGAATTTGGGACTTCTAGCGGGAGATCCGGGGAGCTGTTTTTT. Its protein is CASSQEFGTSSGRSGELFF. This sequence joins TRBV4-3 and TRBJ2-2; the match to TRBD2 covers 10 bases. CDR3 length: 19 amino acids. Unmatched junction bases numbered 13, after V lost 0 bases and J lost 6 bases. Germline loops: CDR1 LGHNA, CDR2 YSLEER.